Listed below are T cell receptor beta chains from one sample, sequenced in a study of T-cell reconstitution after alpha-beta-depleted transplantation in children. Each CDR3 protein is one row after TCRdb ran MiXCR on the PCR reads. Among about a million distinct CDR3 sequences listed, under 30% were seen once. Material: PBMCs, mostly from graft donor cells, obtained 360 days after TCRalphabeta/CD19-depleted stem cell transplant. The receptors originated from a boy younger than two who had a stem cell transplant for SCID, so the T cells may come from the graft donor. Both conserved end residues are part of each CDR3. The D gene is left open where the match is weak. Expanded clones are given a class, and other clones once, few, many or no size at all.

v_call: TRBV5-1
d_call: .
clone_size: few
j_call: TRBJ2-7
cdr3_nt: TGCGCCAGCAGCTTGGAGGGCGCATGGGCCCCCTACGAGCAGTACTTC
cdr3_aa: CASSLEGAWAPYEQYF

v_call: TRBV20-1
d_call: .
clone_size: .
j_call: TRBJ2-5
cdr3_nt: TGCAGTGCTAGGTTTGCCCAAGAGACCCAGTACTTC
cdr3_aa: CSARFAQETQYF

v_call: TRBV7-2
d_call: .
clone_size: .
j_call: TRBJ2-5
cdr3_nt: TGTGCCAGCAGCTTAGCGCTGCAGCCTCAAGAGACCCAGTACTTC
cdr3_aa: CASSLALQPQETQYF

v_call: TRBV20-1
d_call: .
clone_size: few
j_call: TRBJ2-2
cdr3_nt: TGCAGTGCCTACAAGGGGGCCGGGGAGCTGTTTTTT
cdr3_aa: CSAYKGAGELFF

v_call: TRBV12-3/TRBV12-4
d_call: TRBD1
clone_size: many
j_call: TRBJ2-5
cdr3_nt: TGTGCCAGCAGTGCCAGGGGGCAGGAGACCCAGTACTTC
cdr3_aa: CASSARGQETQYF

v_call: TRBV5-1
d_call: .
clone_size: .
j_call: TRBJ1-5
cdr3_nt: TGCGCCAGCAGCTTGTCCCCAGGTCTTAGCAATCAGCCCCAGCATTTT
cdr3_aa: CASSLSPGLSNQPQHF

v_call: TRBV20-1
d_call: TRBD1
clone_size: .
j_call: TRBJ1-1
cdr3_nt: TGCAGTGCTCATAAATGGGGAACAGGGGGCCTGGACACTGAAGCTTTCTTT
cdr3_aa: CSAHKWGTGGLDTEAFF

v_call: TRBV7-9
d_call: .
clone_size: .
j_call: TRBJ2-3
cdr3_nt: TGTGCCAGCAGCTTAAGCCCCTCCTCTGGGCGCACAGATACGCAGTATTTT
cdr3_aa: CASSLSPSSGRTDTQYF

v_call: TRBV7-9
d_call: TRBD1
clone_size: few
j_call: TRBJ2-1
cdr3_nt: TGTGCCAGCAGCACGGACAGGCCGTACAATGAGCAGTTCTTC
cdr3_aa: CASSTDRPYNEQFF

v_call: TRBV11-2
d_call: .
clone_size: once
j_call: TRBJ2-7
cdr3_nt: TGTGCCAGCAGCTTAGTCAGGGGTTCTGGCTACGAGCAGTACTTC
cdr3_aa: CASSLVRGSGYEQYF

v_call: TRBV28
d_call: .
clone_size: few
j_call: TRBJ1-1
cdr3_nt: TGTGCCAGCAGTTTCTACGTGTTGAGGGGCGCCATGAACACTGAAGCTTTCTTT
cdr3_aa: CASSFYVLRGAMNTEAFF

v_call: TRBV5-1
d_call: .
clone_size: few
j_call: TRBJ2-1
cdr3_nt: TGCGCCAGCAGCTTGGCCTCCCGGGACAAGACCCACAATGAGCAGTTCTTC
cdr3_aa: CASSLASRDKTHNEQFF

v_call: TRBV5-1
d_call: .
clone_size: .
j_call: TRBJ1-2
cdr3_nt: TGCGCCAGCAGCTCGATCGGGGACTATGGCTACACCTTC
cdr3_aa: CASSSIGDYGYTF

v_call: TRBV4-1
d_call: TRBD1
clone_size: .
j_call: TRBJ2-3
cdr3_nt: TGCGCCAGCAGCCCCGGACAGGCCCCTGGCACAGATACGCAGTATTTT
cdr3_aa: CASSPGQAPGTDTQYF

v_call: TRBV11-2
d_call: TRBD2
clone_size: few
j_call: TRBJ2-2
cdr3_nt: TGTGCCAGCAGCTTAGGATCGAGCGGGGGGACGAACACCGGGGAGCTGTTTTTT
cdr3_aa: CASSLGSSGGTNTGELFF

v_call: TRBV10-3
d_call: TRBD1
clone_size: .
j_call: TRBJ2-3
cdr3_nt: TGTGCCATCAGAAGAAGGGGACAGGGGGGCACAGATACGCAGTATTTT
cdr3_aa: CAIRRRGQGGTDTQYF

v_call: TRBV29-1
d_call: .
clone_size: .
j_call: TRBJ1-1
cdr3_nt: TGCAGCGTTGGTTCAAGGCGGAACACTGAAGCTTTCTTT
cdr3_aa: CSVGSRRNTEAFF

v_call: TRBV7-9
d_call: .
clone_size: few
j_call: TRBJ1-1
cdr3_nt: TGTGCCAGCAGCTTATCTTTGGCGGGGGGGAACACTGAAGCTTTCTTT
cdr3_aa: CASSLSLAGGNTEAFF

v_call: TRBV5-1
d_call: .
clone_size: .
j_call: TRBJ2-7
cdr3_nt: TGCGCCAGCAGCTTGGCCTGGGGACAAAAACTCTCCTACGAGCAGTACTTC
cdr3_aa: CASSLAWGQKLSYEQYF

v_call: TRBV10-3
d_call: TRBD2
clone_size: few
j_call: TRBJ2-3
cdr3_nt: TGTGCCATCAGTGGGAGCGGGGGGTCTGATACGCAGTATTTT
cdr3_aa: CAISGSGGSDTQYF

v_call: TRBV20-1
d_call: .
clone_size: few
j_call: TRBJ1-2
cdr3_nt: TGCAGTGGGGGACGGCCTAACTATGGCTACACCTTC
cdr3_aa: CSGGRPNYGYTF

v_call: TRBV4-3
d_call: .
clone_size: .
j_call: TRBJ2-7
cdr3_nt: TGCGCCAGCAGCCAAGAGGACAAGACCTACGAGCAGTACTTC
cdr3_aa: CASSQEDKTYEQYF

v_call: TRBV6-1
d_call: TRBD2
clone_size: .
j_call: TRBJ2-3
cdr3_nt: TGTGCCAGCAGTCGGGGACTACAGAAAACAGATACGCAGTATTTT
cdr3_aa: CASSRGLQKTDTQYF

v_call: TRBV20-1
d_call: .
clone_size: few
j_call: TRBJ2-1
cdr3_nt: TGCAGTGCTAGAGGGGCCCCGTGGGGGGTGGGAAATGAGCAGTTCTTC
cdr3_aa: CSARGAPWGVGNEQFF

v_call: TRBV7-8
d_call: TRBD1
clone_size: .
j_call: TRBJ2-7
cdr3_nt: TGTGCCAGCAGTTATCCCGGGACAGGGTATCCCTACGAGCAGTACTTC
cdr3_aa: CASSYPGTGYPYEQYF

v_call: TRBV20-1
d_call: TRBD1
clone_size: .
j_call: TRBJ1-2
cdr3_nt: TGCAGTGCCCGGGGGTCGGACAGGGGGAATGAGCATGGCTACACCTTC
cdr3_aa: CSARGSDRGNEHGYTF

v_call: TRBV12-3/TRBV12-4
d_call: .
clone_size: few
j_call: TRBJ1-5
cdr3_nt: TGTGCCAGCAGCTCCCCGTGGGACCGGCCCCAGCATTTT
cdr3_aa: CASSSPWDRPQHF

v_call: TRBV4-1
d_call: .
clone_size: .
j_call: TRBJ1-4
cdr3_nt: TGCGCCAGCAGATCGACGGAAGAAAAACTGTTTTTT
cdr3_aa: CASRSTEEKLFF

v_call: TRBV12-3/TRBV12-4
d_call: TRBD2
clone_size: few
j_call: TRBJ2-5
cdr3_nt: TGTGCCAGCAGTTCCTCGAGCGGGGGGCCCGAGACCCAGTACTTC
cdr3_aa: CASSSSSGGPETQYF

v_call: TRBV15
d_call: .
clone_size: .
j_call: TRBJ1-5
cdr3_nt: TGTGCCACCAGCAGAGAACTACCTGATCAGCCCCAGCATTTT
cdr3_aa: CATSRELPDQPQHF

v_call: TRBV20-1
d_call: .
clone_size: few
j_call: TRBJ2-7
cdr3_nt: TGCAGTGCTAGTAGACAACCTCAAAGGGAGCAGTACTTC
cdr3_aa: CSASRQPQREQYF

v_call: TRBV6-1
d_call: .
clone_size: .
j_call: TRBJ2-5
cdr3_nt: TGTGCCAGCAGTCCCCGACAGTCCGAAGAGACCCAGTACTTC
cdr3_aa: CASSPRQSEETQYF

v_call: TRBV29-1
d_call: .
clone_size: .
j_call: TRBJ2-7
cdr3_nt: TGCAGCGTTAACCGAGGAGACGAGCAGTACTTC
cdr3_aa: CSVNRGDEQYF

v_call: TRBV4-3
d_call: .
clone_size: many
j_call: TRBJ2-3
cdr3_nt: TGCGCCAGCAGCCAAGATACCCTCACACAGTATTTT
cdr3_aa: CASSQDTLTQYF

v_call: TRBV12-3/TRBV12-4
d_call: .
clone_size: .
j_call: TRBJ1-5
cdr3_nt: TGTGCCAGCAGTTGGGACGTAAGCAATCAGCCCCAGCATTTT
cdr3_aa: CASSWDVSNQPQHF

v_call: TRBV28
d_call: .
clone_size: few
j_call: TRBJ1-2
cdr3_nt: TGTGCCAGCAGTTCCCTCAGGGCCGAAAACTATGGCTACACCTTC
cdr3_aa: CASSSLRAENYGYTF

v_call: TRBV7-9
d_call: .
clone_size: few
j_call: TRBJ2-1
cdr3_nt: TGTGCCAGCAGCCTCCCTAGAGGCTCCTACAATGAGCAGTTCTTC
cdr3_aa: CASSLPRGSYNEQFF

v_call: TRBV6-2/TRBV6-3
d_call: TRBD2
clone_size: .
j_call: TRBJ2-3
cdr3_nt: TGTGCCAGCAGCAGACTAGCGGGGGGCCCTTTTGATACGCAGTATTTT
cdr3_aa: CASSRLAGGPFDTQYF

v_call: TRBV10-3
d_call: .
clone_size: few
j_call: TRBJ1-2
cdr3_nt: TGTGCTTCACAGGGTGCGGATGGCTACACCTTC
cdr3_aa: CASQGADGYTF

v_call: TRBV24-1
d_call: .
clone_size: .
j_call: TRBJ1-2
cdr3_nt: TGTGCCACCTCAAGGGATGGAGCTAACTATGGCTACACCTTC
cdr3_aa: CATSRDGANYGYTF

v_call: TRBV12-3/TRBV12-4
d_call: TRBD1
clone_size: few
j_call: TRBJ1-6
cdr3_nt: TGTGCCAGCAGTTTCCGCTTGACAGGGACCGACTCACCCCTCCACTTT
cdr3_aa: CASSFRLTGTDSPLHF